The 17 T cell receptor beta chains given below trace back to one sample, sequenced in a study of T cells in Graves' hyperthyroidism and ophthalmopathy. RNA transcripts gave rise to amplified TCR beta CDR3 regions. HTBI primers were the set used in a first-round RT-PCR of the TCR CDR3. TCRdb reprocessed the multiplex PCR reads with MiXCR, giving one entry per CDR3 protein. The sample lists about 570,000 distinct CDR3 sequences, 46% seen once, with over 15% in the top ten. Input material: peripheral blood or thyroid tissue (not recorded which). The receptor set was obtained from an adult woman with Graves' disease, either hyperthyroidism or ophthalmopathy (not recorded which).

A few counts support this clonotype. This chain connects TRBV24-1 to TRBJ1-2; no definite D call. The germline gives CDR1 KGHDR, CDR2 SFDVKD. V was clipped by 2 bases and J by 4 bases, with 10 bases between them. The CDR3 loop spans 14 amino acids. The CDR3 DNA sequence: TGTGCCACCAGTGATTCACTCGCGGCCTATGGCTACACCTTC. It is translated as CATSDSLAAYGYTF.

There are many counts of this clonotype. CDR3 protein: CATSDFRTGTDTQYF. CDR3 nucleotide sequence: TGTGCCACCAGTGATTTCCGGACAGGGACAGATACGCAGTATTTT. V is TRBV24-1 and J is TRBJ2-3, with TRBD1 matching 8 bases. CDR1 is KGHDR and CDR2 is SFDVKD in the germline V gene. V was pared by 1 base and J by 3 bases, with 2 bases of the junction left unmatched. The CDR3 extends over 15 amino acids.

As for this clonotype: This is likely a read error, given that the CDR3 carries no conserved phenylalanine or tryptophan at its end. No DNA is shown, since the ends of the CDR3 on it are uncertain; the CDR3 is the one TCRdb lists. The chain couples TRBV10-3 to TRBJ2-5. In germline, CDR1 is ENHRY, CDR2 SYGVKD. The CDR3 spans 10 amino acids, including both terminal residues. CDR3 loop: CAISESRSAT.

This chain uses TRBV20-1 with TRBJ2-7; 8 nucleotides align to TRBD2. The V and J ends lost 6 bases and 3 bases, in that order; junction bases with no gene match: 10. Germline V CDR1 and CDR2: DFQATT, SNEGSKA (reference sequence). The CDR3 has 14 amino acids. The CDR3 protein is CSAVSRTSYYEQYF. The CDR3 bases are TGCAGTGCGGTCTCGCGGACTAGCTACTACGAGCAGTACTTC.

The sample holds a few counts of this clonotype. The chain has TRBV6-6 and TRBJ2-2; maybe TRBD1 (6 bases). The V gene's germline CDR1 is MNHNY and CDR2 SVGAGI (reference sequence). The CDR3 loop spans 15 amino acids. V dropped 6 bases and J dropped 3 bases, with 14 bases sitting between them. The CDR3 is CASSSPGHYTGELFF. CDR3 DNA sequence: TGTGCCAGCAGCTCACCGGGACATTACACCGGGGAGCTGTTTTTT.

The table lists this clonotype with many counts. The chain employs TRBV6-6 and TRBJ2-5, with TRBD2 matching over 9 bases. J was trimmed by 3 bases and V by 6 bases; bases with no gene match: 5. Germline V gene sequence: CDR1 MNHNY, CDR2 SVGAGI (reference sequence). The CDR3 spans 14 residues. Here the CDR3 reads CASSTLAGEETQYF. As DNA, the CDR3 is TGTGCCAGCAGCACCTTAGCGGGGGAAGAGACCCAGTACTTC.

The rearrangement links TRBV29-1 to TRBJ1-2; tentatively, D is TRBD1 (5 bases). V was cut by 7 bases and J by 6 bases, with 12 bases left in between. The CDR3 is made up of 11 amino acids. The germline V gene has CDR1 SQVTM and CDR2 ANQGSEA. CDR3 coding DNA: TGCAGCGGCCGGGGGGGGGATGGCTACACCTTC. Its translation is CSGRGGDGYTF.

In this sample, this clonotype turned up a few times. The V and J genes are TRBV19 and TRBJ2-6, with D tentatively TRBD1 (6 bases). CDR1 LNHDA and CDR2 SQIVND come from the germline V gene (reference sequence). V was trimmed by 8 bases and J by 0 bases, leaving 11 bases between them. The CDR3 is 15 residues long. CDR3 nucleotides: TGTGCCAGTCTGAGGGGGTACTCTGGGGCCAACGTCCTGACTTTC. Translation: CASLRGYSGANVLTF.

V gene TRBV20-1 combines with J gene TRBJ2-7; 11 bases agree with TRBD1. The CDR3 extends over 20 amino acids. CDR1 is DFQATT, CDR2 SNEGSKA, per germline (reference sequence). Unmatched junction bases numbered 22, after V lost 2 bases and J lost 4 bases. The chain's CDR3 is CSARMTTTGDRGVFGYEQYF. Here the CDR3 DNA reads TGCAGTGCTAGAATGACAACTACCGGGGACAGGGGGGTGTTCGGGTACGAGCAGTACTTC.

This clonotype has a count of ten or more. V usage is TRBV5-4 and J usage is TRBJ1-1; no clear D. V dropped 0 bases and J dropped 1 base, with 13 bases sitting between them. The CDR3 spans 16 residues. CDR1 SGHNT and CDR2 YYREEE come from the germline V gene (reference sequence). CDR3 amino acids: CASSLGSADSNTEAFF. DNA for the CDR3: TGTGCCAGCAGCTTGGGTTCCGCAGACTCGAACACTGAAGCTTTCTTT.

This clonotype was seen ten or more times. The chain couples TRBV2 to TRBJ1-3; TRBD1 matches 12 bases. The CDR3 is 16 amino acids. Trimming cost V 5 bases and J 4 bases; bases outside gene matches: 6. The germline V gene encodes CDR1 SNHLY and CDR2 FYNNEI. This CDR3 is CASSSRDRGHGNTIYF. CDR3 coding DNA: TGTGCCAGCAGTAGCCGGGACAGGGGGCACGGAAACACCATATATTTT.

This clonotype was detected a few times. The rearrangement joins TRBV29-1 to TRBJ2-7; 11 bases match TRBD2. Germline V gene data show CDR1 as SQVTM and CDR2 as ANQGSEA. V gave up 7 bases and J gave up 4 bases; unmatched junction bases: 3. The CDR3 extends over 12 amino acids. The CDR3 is CSAGTSGYEQYF. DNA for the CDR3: TGCAGCGCCGGGACTAGCGGTTACGAGCAGTACTTC.

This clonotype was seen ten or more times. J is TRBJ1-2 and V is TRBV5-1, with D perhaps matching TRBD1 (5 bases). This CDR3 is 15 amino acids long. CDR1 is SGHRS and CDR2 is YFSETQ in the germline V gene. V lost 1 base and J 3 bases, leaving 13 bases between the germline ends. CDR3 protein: CASSLQIGGDYGYTF. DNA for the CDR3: TGCGCCAGCAGCTTGCAGATCGGAGGGGACTATGGCTACACCTTC. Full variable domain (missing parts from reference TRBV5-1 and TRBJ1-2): KAGVTQTPRYLIKTRGQQVTLSCSPISGHRSVSWYQQTPGQGLQFLFEYFSETQRNKGNFPGRFSGRQFSNSRSEMNVSTLELGDSALYLCASSLQIGGDYGYTFGSGTRLTVV.

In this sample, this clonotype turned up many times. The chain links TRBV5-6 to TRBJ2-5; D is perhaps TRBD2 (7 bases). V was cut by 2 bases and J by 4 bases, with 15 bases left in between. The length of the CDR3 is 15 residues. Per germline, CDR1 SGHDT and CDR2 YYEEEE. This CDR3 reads CASSFGGAAGETQYF. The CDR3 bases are TGTGCCAGCAGCTTTGGGGGGGCTGCAGGAGAGACCCAGTACTTC.

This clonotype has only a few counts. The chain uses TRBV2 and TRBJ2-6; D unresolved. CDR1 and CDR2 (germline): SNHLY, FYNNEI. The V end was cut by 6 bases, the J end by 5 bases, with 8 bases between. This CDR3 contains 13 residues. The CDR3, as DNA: TGTGCCAGCAGCAGGCCGAGGGCCAACGTCCTGACTTTC. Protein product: CASSRPRANVLTF.

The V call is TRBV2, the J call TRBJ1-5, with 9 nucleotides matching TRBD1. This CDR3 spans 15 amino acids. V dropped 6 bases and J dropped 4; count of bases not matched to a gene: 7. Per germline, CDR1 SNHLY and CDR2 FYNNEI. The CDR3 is CASRPDRGMNQPQHF. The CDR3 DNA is TGTGCCAGCAGGCCCGACAGGGGGATGAATCAGCCCCAGCATTTT.

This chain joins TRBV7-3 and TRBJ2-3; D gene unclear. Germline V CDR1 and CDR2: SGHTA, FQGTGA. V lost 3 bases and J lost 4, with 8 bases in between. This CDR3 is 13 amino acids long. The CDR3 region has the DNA TGTGCCAGCAGCTTTAGCCGTGCAGATACGCAGTATTTT. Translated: CASSFSRADTQYF.